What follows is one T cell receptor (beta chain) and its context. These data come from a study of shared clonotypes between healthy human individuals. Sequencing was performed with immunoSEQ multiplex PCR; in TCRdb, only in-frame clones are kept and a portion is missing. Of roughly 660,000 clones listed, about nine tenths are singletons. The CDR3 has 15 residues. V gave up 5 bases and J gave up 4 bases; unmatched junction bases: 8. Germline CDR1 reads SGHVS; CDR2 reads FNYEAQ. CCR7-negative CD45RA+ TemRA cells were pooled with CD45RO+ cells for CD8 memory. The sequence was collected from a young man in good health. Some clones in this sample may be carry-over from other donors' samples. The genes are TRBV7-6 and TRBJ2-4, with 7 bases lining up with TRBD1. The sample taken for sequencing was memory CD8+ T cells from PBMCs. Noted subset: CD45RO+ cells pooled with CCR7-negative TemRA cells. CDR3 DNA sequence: TGTGCCAGCAGCAGCCGACAGGGCCTGAAAAACATTCAGTACTTC. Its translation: CASSSRQGLKNIQYF.